This T cell receptor beta chain was profiled in a study of blood T cell repertoires in COVID-19 (TCRdb year 2020). For the wider study: Samples covering the acute and convalescent phases of COVID-19 were provided by collaborators in the United States, Italy and Spain. The material from the prospective study consisted of cDNA or gDNA derived from T cells, B-cell-depleted T cells, or PBMCs. The dataset comprised deeply sampled blood TCRbeta repertoires from subjects exposed to, actively infected with, or recovered from COVID-19. A freely available public database, intended as a resource for researchers studying the immune response to SARS-CoV-2, is where the repertoires were released. The samples were drawn from two sources: the first 160 participants of the ongoing ImmuneRACE study, and fewer than 1,500 subjects contributed by 6 global collaborators. A de-identified subject ID, COVID-19 status, age in years and sex were almost always included in the sample metadata. Where available, HLA class I and class II types were obtained from metadata supplied by the sample provider rather than from assay-based typing. Study-wide findings and limitations: How much clinical and demographic metadata was included differed by source and by participant, and the metadata was provided uncurated.

Relative to germline, V is missing 6 bases and J is missing 1 base, with 4 bases of the junction outside any gene match. Taken from cysteine to phenylalanine, the CDR3 has 14 residues. Left in the record is the CDR3 DNA by itself, 42 bases read in frame from the first base. CDR1 is given as KGHSH and CDR2 as LQKENI, both from the germline V gene. The collaborating institutions used their own protocols to collect whole blood in K2EDTA tubes. Collaborator samples were shipped for TCRbeta analysis as frozen whole blood, isolated PBMCs, or DNA extracted from either sample type. Worth noting for this clone: No cognate antigen has been identified for it. No per-base quality is available; no much larger clone lies one base away.

The immunoSEQ Assay, a bias-controlled multiplex PCR, was used to amplify TCRbeta CDR3 regions from genomic DNA. The authors processed their data as follows. The number of nucleated cells in each sample was estimated from the amplification of reference gene primers within the assay. To quantify the absolute abundance of each unique TCRbeta CDR3 rearrangement, sequence reads were collapsed and filtered. For each sample, productive Simpson clonality was calculated as the square root of Simpson's diversity index across productive rearrangements. TCRdb's version of the immuneACCESS table is confined to in-frame rearrangements and falls short of the full clone set. An unresolved V gene accounts for under half of the shortfall where checked; the remainder is of unknown origin. For V, J and clone size, that table is used; D and trimming come from the DNA. In all, the sample holds over 75,000 clones, and just under 80% of those were seen once. Approximately 15% of the sample belongs to the ten largest clones.

The rearranged segments are TRBV18 and TRBJ1-1; 8 junctional bases match TRBD1. Specimen: peripheral blood. This sequence was found in a human donor in a cohort sampled during active COVID-19. The DNA sequence is TGTGCCAGCTCTCCTACAGGGGGGAACACTGAAGCTTTCTTT. Translated, it reads CASSPTGGNTEAFF.